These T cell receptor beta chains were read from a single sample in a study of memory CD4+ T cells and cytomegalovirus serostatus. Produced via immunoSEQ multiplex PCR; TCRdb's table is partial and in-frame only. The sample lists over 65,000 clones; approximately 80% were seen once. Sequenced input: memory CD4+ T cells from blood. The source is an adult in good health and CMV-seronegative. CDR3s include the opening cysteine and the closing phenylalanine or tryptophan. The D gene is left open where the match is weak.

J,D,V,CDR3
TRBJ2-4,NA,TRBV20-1,CSASSAGLQYF
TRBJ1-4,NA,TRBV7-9,CASRRRETNEKLFF
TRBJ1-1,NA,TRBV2,CASRVMNTEAFF
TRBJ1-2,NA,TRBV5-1,CASSLDNSNHGYTF
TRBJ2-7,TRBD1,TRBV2,CASRGQLTTYEQYF
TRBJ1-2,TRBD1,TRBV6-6,CASSRQGAAGYTF
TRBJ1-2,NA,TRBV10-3,CAISESGLLSSNYGYTF
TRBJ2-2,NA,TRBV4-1,CASSQGAGFAGELFF
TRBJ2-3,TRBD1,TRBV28,CASSRDRLDDTQYF
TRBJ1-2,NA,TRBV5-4,CASSLVAGRDGYTF
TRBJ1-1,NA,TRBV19,CASSTTVNTEAFF
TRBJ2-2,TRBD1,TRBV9,CASSGGQTGELFF
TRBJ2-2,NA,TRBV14,CASSQDFWGTGELFF
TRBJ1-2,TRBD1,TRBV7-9,CASSFVEGAGGYTF
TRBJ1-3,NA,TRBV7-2,CASSLLPGAPGNTIYF
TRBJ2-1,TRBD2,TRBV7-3,CASSGASGAGVEQFF
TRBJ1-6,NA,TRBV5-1,CASSPGAGGGSPLHF
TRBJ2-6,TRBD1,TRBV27,CASSFRLGQAVANVLTF
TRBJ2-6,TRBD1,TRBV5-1,CASSFGTGGPISGANVLTF
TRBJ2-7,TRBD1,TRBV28,CASLTDRDSYEQYF
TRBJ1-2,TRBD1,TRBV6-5,CASSLDRGGLGTF
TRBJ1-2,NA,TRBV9,CASSVDGLYGYTF
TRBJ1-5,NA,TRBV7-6,CASSSENNQPQHF
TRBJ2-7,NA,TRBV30,CAWSVPGIGEQYF
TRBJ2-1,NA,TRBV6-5,CASSYGLVRGNEQFF
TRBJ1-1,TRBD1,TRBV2,CASSDQGQGNTEAFF
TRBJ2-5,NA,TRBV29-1,CSVDIDRRARETQYF
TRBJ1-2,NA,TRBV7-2,CASSLALGDGYTF
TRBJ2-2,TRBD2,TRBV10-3,CAISARTSGVNTGELFF
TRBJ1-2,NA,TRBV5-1,CASSTQGRNYGYTF
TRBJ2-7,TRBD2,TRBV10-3,CAISGTSGYEQYF
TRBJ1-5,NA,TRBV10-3,CAISPTGTHSNQPQHF
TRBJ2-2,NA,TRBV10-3,CAISVGTTFTGELFF
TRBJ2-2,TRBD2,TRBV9,CASSSQRGAVGELFF
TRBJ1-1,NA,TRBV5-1,CASSLRVSNTEAFF
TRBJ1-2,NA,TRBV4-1,CASSPGTGRAYGYTF
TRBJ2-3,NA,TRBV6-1,CASSRRPYTDTQYF
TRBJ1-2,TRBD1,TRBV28,CASSSDRGSGYTF
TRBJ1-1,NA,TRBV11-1,CASSVLGARTEAFF
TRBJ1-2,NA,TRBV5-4,CASSPTVNYGYTF
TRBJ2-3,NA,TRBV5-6,CASSLVRTIPRDTQYF
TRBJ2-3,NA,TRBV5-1,CASSLGVGSTDTQYF
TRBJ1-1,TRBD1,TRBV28,CASSPTGGVNTEAFF
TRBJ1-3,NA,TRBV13,CASSLGGRSQNTIYF
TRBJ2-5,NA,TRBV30,CAWRVVGSQETQYF
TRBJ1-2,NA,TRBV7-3,CASSPTAGLGYGYTF
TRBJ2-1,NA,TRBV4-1,CASSQDRRLEGSDEQFF
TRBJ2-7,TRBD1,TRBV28,CASKNAGTGVYEQYF
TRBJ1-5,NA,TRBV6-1,CASSESGQKNQPQHF
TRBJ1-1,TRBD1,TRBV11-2,CASSLGSQGASFF
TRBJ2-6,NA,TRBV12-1,CASSAGTATSGANVLTF
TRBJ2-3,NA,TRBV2,CASSGVGASTDTQYF
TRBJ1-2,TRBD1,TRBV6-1,CASNEWLDRGDGYTF
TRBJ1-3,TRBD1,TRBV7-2,CASSLEGTGVGNTIYF
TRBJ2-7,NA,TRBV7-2,CASSLAFDRLGGYEQYF